This TCR beta chain is drawn from a study of blood T cell repertoires in COVID-19. Participant reports of clinical history set cohort assignment. Under the authors' procedure: By means of reference gene primer amplification, nucleated cell counts were estimated. Method: immunoSEQ multiplex PCR; TCRdb's copy keeps in-frame clones and lacks some. The DNA gave D and trimming, while V, J and clone size come from that table. The repertoire holds approximately 200,000 clones, about 80% seen once, with approximately 1.4% in the top ten. The CDR3 extends over 16 amino acids. The germline V and J ends were trimmed by 4 bases and 3 bases, with 16 bases remaining between them. Germline V gene lookup returns CDR1 SGHRS and CDR2 YFSETQ.

The chain couples TRBV5-1 to TRBJ2-2; possible D gene TRBD2, 6 bases. The sequence was collected from a woman in her thirties or forties with acute COVID-19. The sequencing input was PBMCs or T cells enriched from blood (not recorded which). The CDR3 DNA sequence: TGCGCCAGCAGCATGCTAGCGTCGGGAGACACCGGGGAGCTGTTTTTT. Translating it yields CASSMLASGDTGELFF. The full variable domain, with the rest looked up from reference TRBV5-1 and TRBJ2-2, is KAGVTQTPRYLIKTRGQQVTLSCSPISGHRSVSWYQQTPGQGLQFLFEYFSETQRNKGNFPGRFSGRQFSNSRSEMNVSTLELGDSALYLCASSMLASGDTGELFFGEGSRLTVL.